The table lists the clone carrying this TCR beta chain with a count of one. Its cognate antigen is unknown. Looked up from germline, CDR1 is MNHEY and CDR2 is SVGAGI. The V end lost 3 bases, the J end lost 1 base, and 6 bases lay between the germline ends. The CDR3 runs to 13 residues. These data come from a study of PD-1 blockade in classical Hodgkin lymphoma. Whole-study results and caveats: TCR diversity rose significantly by C4D1 in CD4+ but not CD8+ cells.

The protocol was immunoSEQ multiplex PCR, while the TCRdb copy is restricted to in-frame clones and leaves out a portion. The data contain fewer than 55,000 clones, around 80% of them singletons. Time point specified: cycle 4 day 1 (C4D1), after less than 7 weeks of nivolumab. Every patient relapsed after autologous stem cell transplantation, and brentuximab vedotin exposure varied. Sequencing used peripheral blood mononuclear cells (PBMCs), obtained before the fourth cycle of nivolumab. The receptor was derived from a human donor with classical Hodgkin lymphoma. This rearrangement joins TRBV6-5 to TRBJ1-1; D gene ambiguous. This CDR3 is CASSYAENTEAFF. CDR3 nucleotides: TGTGCCAGCAGTTATGCAGAGAACACTGAAGCTTTCTTT.